This T cell receptor (beta chain) was captured in a study of tumor-infiltrating lymphocytes in oesophageal squamous cell carcinoma (TCRdb year 2016). A note on this clonotype: It lacks a known antigen. No base-level quality is on record; no much larger clone is a single base apart.

The library was built by means of PCR. Sequencing relied on an Illumina HiSeq 2000. TCRdb handled the public reads itself, with Q25 trimming in fastp and clone calling in MiXCR, and kept productive beta chains. Here each entry gathers all rows of one CDR3 protein and keeps the most common genes and DNA. The sample profile shows roughly 20,000 distinct CDR3 sequences; more than 30% of them were found once. In total, the top ten clones hold 9% to 13% of the sample. The CDR3 holds 13 amino acids from the cysteine to the phenylalanine. The entry retains the CDR3 DNA only, 39 bases that are in frame from base 1.

The TCR comes from a male donor with esophageal squamous cell carcinoma. The V gene is TRBV12-3 or TRBV12-4 and the J gene is TRBJ2-5, and 8 bases in between align with TRBD2. The DNA end is more similar to TRBJ2-7, so the J call may be wrong. Sequences were obtained from esophageal tumor tissue. The CDR3 has the sequence CASRGSGRNEQYF. Read as DNA, the sequence is TGTGCCAGCAGAGGGAGCGGGAGAAACGAGCAGTACTTC.